This TCR beta chain comes out of a study of T cells after yellow fever vaccination. Background on the study: In the case of low-cell-number fractions, SMART-Seq v4 Ultra Low Input was used for preparation. Study results and caveats: It was the secondary response that reached its peak faster, day 5 versus 15, but it was weaker. Some clonotypes were seen in both the CD4 and the CD8 compartments. These made up a small share and likely arose from convergent recombination.

With 4 bases removed from V and 1 base from J, the gap between germline ends came to 10 bases. This CDR3 contains 14 residues. Germline V CDR1 and CDR2: SGDLS, YYNGEE. This clonotype was seen a handful of times. The antigen remains undetermined. From the 5' RACE reads, TCRdb called clonotypes with MiXCR, one entry per CDR3 protein. The sample consists of 280,000 or so distinct CDR3 sequences, 8.7% of them appearing once. The sequencing here drew on CD4+ T cells sorted from PBMCs, taken 5 days after the yellow fever booster vaccination. This chain joins TRBV9 and TRBJ2-3, with TRBD1 as a possible D gene (5 bases). The receptor comes from a man between 18 and 29 years old who received the YFV17D yellow fever vaccine. DNA for the CDR3: TGTGCCAGCAGCCAGGGCGGACGCACAGATACGCAGTATTTT. It specifies CASSQGGRTDTQYF.